Included here is one T cell receptor beta chain sequence, with context. This clonotype was recorded a few times. The antigen it recognizes is unknown. Base-call qualities are not available, and no considerably larger clone is one nucleotide away. Receptor amplification or capture employed PCR. Sequencer: Illumina HiSeq 2500. TCR library preparation used molecular barcoding, with unique molecular identifiers applied to normalize quantification of the TCRbeta repertoire. The public reads were quality trimmed at Q25 with fastp and then assembled into clones with MiXCR by TCRdb, keeping productive beta chains. Each CDR3 protein gets just one entry, which takes the most common genes and DNA from the rows behind it. The sample profile shows about 340,000 distinct CDR3 sequences; around 15% of them were found once. Jointly, the top ten make up around two fifths of the sample. After removal of 5 bases from V and 4 bases from J, the junction retains 4 bases not matched to a gene. The CDR3 goes from the cysteine to the phenylalanine over 15 residues. Only CDR3 DNA is held: 45 bases, read in frame from base 1. In the germline V gene (reference sequence), CDR1 corresponds to SEHNR and CDR2 to FQNEAQ.

The sample originates from a study of T-cell reconstitution after alpha-beta-depleted transplantation in children (dated by TCRdb to the mid-2010s). Notes on the research overall: T-cell immune reconstitution after TCRalphabeta/CD19-depleted allogeneic hematopoietic cell transplantation in children was quantitatively tracked in the study by means of TCR repertoire profiling.

Sample treatment or condition, as interpreted from the label and publication: allogeneic hematopoietic cell transplantation with graft depleted of TCRalphabeta T cells and CD19 B cells. Transplant recipients were children who received TCRalphabeta/CD19-depleted allogeneic hematopoietic cell grafts. What the study reported, not specific to this receptor: The high TCRbeta diversity at day 60 in some patients was ascribed to recipient T cells and intrathymic progenitors that had survived conditioning. About two months after transplant, the apparently early recovery of alphabetaT-cell counts reportedly depended on just several hundred clones that had expanded rapidly and came from non-depleted graft cells. Over the following months the frequencies of hyperexpanded clones went down, and after one year T-cell counts and TCRbeta diversity were mostly credited to newly produced T cells.

The chain is encoded by TRBV7-9 joined to TRBJ2-3, with 12 bases matching TRBD1. The TCR sequence derives from a male patient aged 2-15 years who had a stem cell transplant for acute lymphoblastic leukemia, so the T cells may come from the graft donor. Sequencing used PBMCs, mostly from graft donor cells, obtained 360 days after TCRalphabeta/CD19-depleted stem cell transplant. The DNA sequence is TGTGCCAGCAGCGGCCGGGACAGGGGGCCAGATACGCAGTATTTT. This sequence encodes CASSGRDRGPDTQYF.